Presented here are 21 T cell receptor beta chains from one specimen sequenced in a study of blood T cell repertoires in COVID-19. The method was immunoSEQ multiplex PCR; TCRdb's version includes in-frame clones alone and lacks a portion of them. The sample shows about 20,000 clones, 85% to 90% of them seen only once. The sample comprised peripheral blood. The receptor source for this set is a human donor in a cohort sampled during active COVID-19.

Only a few counts were recorded for this clone. This sequence joins TRBV18 and TRBJ2-7; D perhaps matches TRBD2 (6 bases). CDR1 is KGHSH and CDR2 is LQKENI in the germline V gene. Trimming pared 1 base from V and 0 bases from J, leaving 10 bases between. This CDR3 has 15 amino acids. In DNA form, the CDR3 reads TGTGCCAGCTCACCACTCCAGCGGGCCTCCTACGAGCAGTACTTC. Translating gives CASSPLQRASYEQYF.

The chain couples TRBV2 to TRBJ2-7; tentatively, D is TRBD1 (6 bases). Germline-derived CDR1 and CDR2 are SNHLY and FYNNEI. The CDR3 loop spans 16 amino acids. The V end was cut by 7 bases, the J end by 3 bases, with 22 bases between. The CDR3 sequence: CASTEDRTRGIYEQYF. CDR3 in DNA: TGTGCCAGCACCGAAGACAGGACAAGGGGGATCTACGAGCAGTACTTC.

This clone was seen only once. The J gene is TRBJ2-3, the V gene TRBV5-1; maybe TRBD2 (6 bases). The germline V gene encodes CDR1 SGHRS and CDR2 YFSETQ. The CDR3 covers 14 residues. Trimming pared 1 base from V and 4 bases from J, leaving 10 bases between. The CDR3 is CASSLSGVPDTQYF. The CDR3 DNA reads as TGCGCCAGCAGCTTGTCGGGAGTCCCAGATACGCAGTATTTT.

V and J are TRBV18 and TRBJ1-2, with TRBD1 matching over 9 bases. The junction had 5 bases not matched to a gene; V was cut back by 0 bases and J by 6 bases. Germline V gene lookup returns CDR1 KGHSH and CDR2 LQKENI. This CDR3 has 15 amino acids. CDR3 nucleotide sequence: TGTGCCAGCTCACCACCCGAGAGGACAGGGGATGGCTACACCTTC. Its translation: CASSPPERTGDGYTF. Looking up the rest from reference TRBV18 and TRBJ1-2 gives the full variable domain: NAGVMQNPRHLVRRRGQEARLRCSPMKGHSHVYWYRQLPEEGLKFMVYLQKENIIDESGMPKERFSAEFPKEGPSILRIQQVVRGDSAAYFCASSPPERTGDGYTFGSGTRLTVV.

The J gene is TRBJ2-7, the V gene TRBV6-6; possible D gene TRBD2, 5 bases. The CDR3 spans 15 residues. Trimming removed 2 bases at V and 4 bases at J, with 15 bases between. The V gene's germline CDR1 is MNHNY and CDR2 SVGAGI (reference sequence). The CDR3 reads CASSYLKRDGYEQYF. The CDR3 coding sequence is TGTGCCAGCAGTTACCTTAAACGGGATGGGTACGAGCAGTACTTC.

The genes are TRBV15 and TRBJ2-1, with 9 nucleotides matching TRBD2. This CDR3 region has 15 residues. Per the germline V gene, CDR1 is LNHNV and CDR2 is YYDKDF (reference sequence). V trimming: 9 bases; J trimming: 7 bases; junction bases outside the gene matches: 13. CDR3 in DNA: TGTGCCACACAGGTTAGGCGGGAGGGCCTGAATGAGCAGTTCTTC. Translated: CATQVRREGLNEQFF.

The rearrangement uses TRBV7-2 and TRBJ2-7; 7 positions agree with TRBD2. V trimming: 3 bases; J trimming: 5 bases; junction bases outside the gene matches: 10. Germline CDR1 and CDR2: SGHTA and FQGNSA. The CDR3 loop spans 15 amino acids. The CDR3 sequence: CASSFRHGREDEQYF. The CDR3 DNA is TGTGCCAGCAGCTTCCGCCATGGCCGGGAGGACGAGCAGTACTTC.

Notes on this clone: At the DNA level, this CDR3 is encoded by other sequences in the same sample as well. The chain has TRBV10-3 and TRBJ2-7, with 7 bases identical to TRBD1. Looked up from germline, CDR1 is ENHRY and CDR2 is SYGVKD. The CDR3 has 14 residues. Germline trimming cut 2 bases from V and 3 bases from J; bases unmatched to any gene: 4. The DNA for the CDR3 is TGTGCCATCAGTGAGAGAGGGGACAGCTACGAGCAGTACTTC. Amino acid sequence: CAISERGDSYEQYF.

The J gene is TRBJ2-1, the V gene TRBV14, with 7 bases fitting TRBD2. V shed 3 bases and J 6 bases; nucleotides not matched to a gene: 11. CDR1 and CDR2 from the germline V gene are SGHDN and FVKESK. This CDR3 has 16 residues. Here the CDR3 DNA reads TGTGCCAGCAGCCAGTCGATAGTGGGGGAGGGCAATGAGCAGTTCTTC. It specifies CASSQSIVGEGNEQFF.

Written as DNA, the CDR3 is TGTGCCAGCAGCCCGGTAACAGGGGGTTCGGCTAGCGGGACCTACGAGCAGTACTTC. It translates to CASSPVTGGSASGTYEQYF. The chain recombines TRBV28 with TRBJ2-7, with a weak D call TRBD2 (9 bases). The ends were cut back, 6 bases at V and 2 bases at J, with 29 bases in the middle. The germline CDR1 and CDR2 sequences are MDHEN and SYDVKM. The CDR3 is 19 residues long.

This rearrangement joins TRBV30 to TRBJ1-6, with D perhaps TRBD1 (6 bases). Trimming took off 4 bases at V and 10 bases at J, with 11 bases between the two ends. The V gene's germline CDR1 is GTSNPN and CDR2 SVGIG (reference sequence). The CDR3 is 12 residues long. CDR3 sequence (DNA): TGTGCCTGGAACAGGGTGGACTCACCCCTCCACTTT. It yields the protein CAWNRVDSPLHF. The full variable domain, rest sourced from reference TRBV30 and TRBJ1-6, is SQTIHQWPATLVQPVGSPLSLECTVEGTSNPNLYWYRQAAGRGLQLLFYSVGIGQISSEVPQNLSASRPQDRQFILSSKKLLLSDSGFYLCAWNRVDSPLHFGNGTRLTVT.

The chain recombines TRBV4-1 with TRBJ1-1; TRBD1 might be the D (5 bases). Between the trimmed V and J ends, which lost 1 base and 7 bases, there was a span of 16 bases. Germline values: CDR1 MGHRA, CDR2 YSYEKL. The CDR3 contains 15 residues. The CDR3 DNA sequence: TGCGCCAGCAGCCAAGCCGTGATGACGACAGATGAAGCTTTCTTT. Translated, it gives CASSQAVMTTDEAFF.

The V gene is TRBV2, the J gene TRBJ2-2, with 12 bases lining up with TRBD1. CDR1 and CDR2 from the germline V gene are SNHLY and FYNNEI. V was clipped by 6 bases and J by 6 bases; unmatched bases: 2. This CDR3 has 14 residues. The CDR3, as DNA: TGTGCCAGCAGGGGGACAGGGGGCTCCGGGGAGCTGTTTTTT. Translating gives CASRGTGGSGELFF.

This chain links TRBV18 with TRBJ2-3; 9 bases map to TRBD1. The germline V gene has CDR1 KGHSH and CDR2 LQKENI. Unmatched junction bases numbered 4, after V lost 4 bases and J lost 2 bases. The length of the CDR3 is 15 residues. This chain's CDR3 is CASSHGTGITDTQYF. CDR3 sequence (DNA): TGTGCCAGCTCACATGGGACAGGGATCACAGATACGCAGTATTTT.

The chain recombines TRBV15 with TRBJ2-5, with D possibly TRBD2 on 7 matching bases. Germline loops: CDR1 LNHNV, CDR2 YYDKDF (reference sequence). V lost 1 base and J lost 5, with 17 bases in between. The CDR3 has 16 amino acids. The CDR3 bases are TGTGCCACCAGCAGAGGTTTCGGGGGGCGTGGGGAGACCCAGTACTTC. Translated: CATSRGFGGRGETQYF.

This clone was counted once. The J gene is TRBJ1-3, the V gene TRBV6-7; D unresolved. TRBV6-7 is sorted into the ORF group, with uncertain function. V shed 0 bases and J shed 0 bases, with 24 bases lying between them. This CDR3 has 21 residues. For the CDR3, the DNA is TGTGCCAGCAGTTACTCGGCTGGGCAGAACAGCCCTATGCCCTCTGGAAACACCATATATTTT. Its translation is CASSYSAGQNSPMPSGNTIYF.

This sequence joins TRBV5-1 and TRBJ2-7; 12 bases are a match to TRBD2. The CDR3 contains 18 residues. CDR1 and CDR2 from the germline V gene are SGHRS and YFSETQ. With 3 bases clipped from V and 0 bases from J, the junction kept 10 bases outside the gene matches. The CDR3: CASSSGLAGETTSYEQYF. The CDR3 DNA follows: TGCGCCAGCAGCTCGGGACTAGCGGGTGAAACAACCTCCTACGAGCAGTACTTC.

V usage is TRBV28 and J usage is TRBJ2-1; 12 nucleotides align to TRBD2. V was pared by 4 bases and J by 4 bases, with 2 bases of the junction left unmatched. From germline, CDR1 is MDHEN and CDR2 SYDVKM. This CDR3 spans 15 amino acids. CDR3 residues: CASSSGLAGYNEQFF. In nucleotides, the CDR3 is TGTGCCAGCAGTTCTGGACTAGCGGGGTACAATGAGCAGTTCTTC.

This chain connects TRBV21-1 to TRBJ2-7; the table's D call TRBD2 went unverified against the DNA. TRBV21-1 is tagged as a pseudogene. The CDR3 has 16 amino acids. CDR3 DNA sequence: TGTGCCAGCAACTTGTCCCGGGACTTAGAATTGTACGAGCAGTACTTC. Residues: CASNLSRDLELYEQYF.

For this clone: An end of the junction differs from the germline gene, which may be a read error. This sequence joins TRBV6-5 and TRBJ1-5; perhaps TRBD1 as D (6 bases). The CDR3 spans 16 residues. From germline, CDR1 is MNHEY and CDR2 SVGAGI. DNA of the CDR3: TGTGCCAGCAGTCACTCGGACAGATTTGGCGGGCAGCCCCAGCATTTT. The encoded protein is CASSHSDRFGGQPQHF.

This chain connects TRBV5-1 to TRBJ2-3, with unresolved D. CDR1 and CDR2 from the germline V gene are SGHRS and YFSETQ. CDR3 size: 14 residues. V lost 2 bases and J lost 1, with 8 bases in between. CDR3 coding DNA: TGCGCCAGCAGCTTATTGTCCGGCACAGATACGCAGTATTTT. Residues: CASSLLSGTDTQYF.